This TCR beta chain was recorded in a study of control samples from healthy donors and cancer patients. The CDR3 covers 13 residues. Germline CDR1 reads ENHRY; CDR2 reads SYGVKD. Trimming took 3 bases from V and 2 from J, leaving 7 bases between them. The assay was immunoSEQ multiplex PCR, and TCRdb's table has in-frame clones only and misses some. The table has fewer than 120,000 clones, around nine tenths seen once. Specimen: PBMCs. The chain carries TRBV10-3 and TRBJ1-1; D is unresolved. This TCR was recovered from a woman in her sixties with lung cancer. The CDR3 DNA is TGTGCCATCAGTGATAAGGGAAACACTGAAGCTTTCTTT. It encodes CAISDKGNTEAFF.